This T cell receptor (beta chain) was sequenced for a study of T cells in Graves' hyperthyroidism and ophthalmopathy. Overall study findings and caveats: The model foresaw ophthalmopathy a median around 6.4 months prior to onset.

Template material for amplifying TCR beta CDR3 regions consisted of RNA transcripts. When the TCR CDR3 underwent first-round RT-PCR, the HTBI primer set was used. One entry per CDR3 protein results from TCRdb running MiXCR on the multiplex PCR reads. The sample carries approximately 410,000 distinct CDR3 sequences, roughly 15% recorded once. This clonotype was seen only a few times. Its antigen remains unknown. Germline lookup yields CDR1 SQVTM and CDR2 ANQGSEA. The ends lost 5 bases at V and 4 bases at J; junction bases unmatched: 9. The CDR3 is 14 residues long. For ophthalmopathy patients, the Clinical Activity Score was at least 3 and the NOSPECS grade at least 4; duration was under 3 months.

The sequenced sample consisted of blood. The chain joins TRBV29-1 to TRBJ2-7, with 9 bases matching TRBD2. The clonotype comes from a man aged 18 to 30 with Graves' ophthalmopathy. The CDR3 sequence is CSVFPTSGRYEQYF. The CDR3, as DNA: TGCAGCGTTTTTCCGACTAGCGGAAGGTACGAGCAGTACTTC.